This TCR beta chain was found in a study of shared clonotypes between healthy human individuals. Deep-level running was used for the assay. Only in-frame clones appear in the TCRdb table, and some are missing; sequencing was by immunoSEQ multiplex PCR. The sample includes fewer than 3 million clones, 85% to 95% of them seen just once. Broader study findings: Sharing of clonotypes among donors was expected to vary with sequencing depth.

Turning to this clone: Antigen specificity is unknown.

Healthy HIV-negative adults without recent acute infections or vaccinations served as donors. This TCR came from a man between 18 and 35 years old in good health. Some clones in this sample may be carry-over from other donors' samples. The specimen sequenced was naive CD4+ T cells from PBMCs. The subset here: CD45RA+ positively selected.

As DNA, the CDR3 is TGTGCCAGCAGCGTAGATGGCGGGATCTCAGATACGCAGTATTTT. It translates to CASSVDGGISDTQYF. The chain is built from TRBV9 and TRBJ2-3; TRBD2 might be the D (6 bases). The CDR3 contains 15 residues. With 0 bases removed from V and 4 bases from J, the gap between germline ends came to 12 bases. Germline assignment: CDR1 SGDLS and CDR2 YYNGEE.